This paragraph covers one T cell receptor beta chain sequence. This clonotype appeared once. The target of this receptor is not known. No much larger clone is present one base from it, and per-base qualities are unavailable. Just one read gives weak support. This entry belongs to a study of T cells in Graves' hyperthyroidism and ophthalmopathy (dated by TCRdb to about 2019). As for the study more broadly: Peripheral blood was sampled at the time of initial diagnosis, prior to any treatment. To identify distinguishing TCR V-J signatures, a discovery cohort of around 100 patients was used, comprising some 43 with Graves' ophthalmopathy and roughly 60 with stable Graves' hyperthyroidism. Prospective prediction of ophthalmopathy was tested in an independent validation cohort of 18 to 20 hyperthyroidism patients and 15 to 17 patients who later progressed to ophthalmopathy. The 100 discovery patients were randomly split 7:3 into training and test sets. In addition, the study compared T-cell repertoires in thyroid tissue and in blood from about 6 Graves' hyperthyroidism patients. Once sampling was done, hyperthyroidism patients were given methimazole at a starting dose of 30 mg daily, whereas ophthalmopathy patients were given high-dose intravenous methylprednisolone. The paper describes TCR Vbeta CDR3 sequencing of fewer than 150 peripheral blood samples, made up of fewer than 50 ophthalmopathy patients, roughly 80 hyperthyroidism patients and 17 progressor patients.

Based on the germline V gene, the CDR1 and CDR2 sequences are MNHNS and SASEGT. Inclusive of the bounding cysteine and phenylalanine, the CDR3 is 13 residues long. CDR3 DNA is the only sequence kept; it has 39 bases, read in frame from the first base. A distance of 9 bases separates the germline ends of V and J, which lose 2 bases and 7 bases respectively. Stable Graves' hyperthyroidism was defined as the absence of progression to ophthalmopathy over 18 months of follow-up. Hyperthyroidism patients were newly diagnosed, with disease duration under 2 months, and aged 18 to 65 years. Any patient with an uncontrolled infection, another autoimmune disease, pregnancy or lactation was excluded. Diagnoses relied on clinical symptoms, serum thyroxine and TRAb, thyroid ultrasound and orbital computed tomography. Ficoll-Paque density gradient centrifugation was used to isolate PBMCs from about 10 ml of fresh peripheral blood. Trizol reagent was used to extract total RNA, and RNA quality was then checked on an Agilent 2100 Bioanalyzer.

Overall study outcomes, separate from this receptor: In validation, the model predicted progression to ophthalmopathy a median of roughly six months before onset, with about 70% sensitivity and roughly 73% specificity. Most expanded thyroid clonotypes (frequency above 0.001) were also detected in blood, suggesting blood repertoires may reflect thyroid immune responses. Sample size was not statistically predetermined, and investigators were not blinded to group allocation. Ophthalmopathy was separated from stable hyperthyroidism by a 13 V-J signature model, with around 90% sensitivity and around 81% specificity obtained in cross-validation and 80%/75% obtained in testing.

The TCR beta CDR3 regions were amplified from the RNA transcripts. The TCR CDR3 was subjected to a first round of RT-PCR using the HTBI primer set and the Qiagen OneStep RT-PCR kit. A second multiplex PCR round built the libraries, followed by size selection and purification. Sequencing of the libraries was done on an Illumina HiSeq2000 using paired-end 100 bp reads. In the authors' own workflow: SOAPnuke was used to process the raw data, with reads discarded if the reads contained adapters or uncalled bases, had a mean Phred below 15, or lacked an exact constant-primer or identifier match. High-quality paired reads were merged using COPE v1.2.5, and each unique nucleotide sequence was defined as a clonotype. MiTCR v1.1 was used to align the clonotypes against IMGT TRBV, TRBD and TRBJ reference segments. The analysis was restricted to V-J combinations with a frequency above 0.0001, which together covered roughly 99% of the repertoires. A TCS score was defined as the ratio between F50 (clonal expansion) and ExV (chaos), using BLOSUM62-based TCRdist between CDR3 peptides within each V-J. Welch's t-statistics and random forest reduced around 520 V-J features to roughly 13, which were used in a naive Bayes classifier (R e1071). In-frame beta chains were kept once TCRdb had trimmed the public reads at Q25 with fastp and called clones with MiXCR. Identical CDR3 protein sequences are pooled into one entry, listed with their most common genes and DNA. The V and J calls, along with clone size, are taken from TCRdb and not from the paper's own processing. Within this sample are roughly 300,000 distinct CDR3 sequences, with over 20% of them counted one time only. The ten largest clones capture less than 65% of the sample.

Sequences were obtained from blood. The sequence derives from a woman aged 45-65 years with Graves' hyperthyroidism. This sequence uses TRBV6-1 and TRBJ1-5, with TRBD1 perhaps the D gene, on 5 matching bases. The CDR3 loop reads CASSEQGGQPQHF. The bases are TGTGCCAGCAGTGAACAGGGAGGGCAGCCCCAGCATTTT.